A selection of T cell receptor beta chains follows, all from one sample in a study of T cell repertoires in cytomegalovirus infection. Each CDR3 protein gets one entry after TCRdb re-called the reads with MiXCR. This table holds a few hundred thousand distinct CDR3 sequences, about 40% found once. These receptors' antigens are unknown. The source material was cultured PBMCs, sampled from culture after CMV antigen stimulation. The receptors were sampled from a human donor in good health (CMV status not recorded). Some clones in this sample may be carry-over from other donors' samples. The CDR3 runs from the conserved cysteine through the conserved F or W.

CDR3aa: CASSNHGGTDTQYF; j_gene: TRBJ2-3; v_gene: TRBV6-5
CDR3aa: CASSAGYEQYF; j_gene: TRBJ2-7; v_gene: TRBV11-2
CDR3aa: CASSIVGLSYEQYF; j_gene: TRBJ2-7; v_gene: TRBV19
CDR3aa: CASSKFHDRGPNQPQHF; j_gene: TRBJ1-5; v_gene: TRBV19
CDR3aa: CATRTSGYEQYF; j_gene: TRBJ2-7; v_gene: TRBV10-3
CDR3aa: CASSLEATGTGYYEQYF; j_gene: TRBJ2-7; v_gene: TRBV5-6
CDR3aa: CSVEVAGAGGELFF; j_gene: TRBJ2-2; v_gene: TRBV29-1
CDR3aa: CASSLATGLDTGELFF; j_gene: TRBJ2-2; v_gene: TRBV5-4
CDR3aa: CASRGLTAKSYYEQYF; j_gene: TRBJ2-7; v_gene: TRBV6-1
CDR3aa: CASSPRQVMNTEAFF; j_gene: TRBJ1-1; v_gene: TRBV7-2
CDR3aa: CASSPGGPHEQYF; j_gene: TRBJ2-7; v_gene: TRBV7-6
CDR3aa: CASSPGRTLYGYTF; j_gene: TRBJ1-2; v_gene: TRBV7-2
CDR3aa: CATKRSLGGYTF; j_gene: TRBJ1-2; v_gene: TRBV2
CDR3aa: CASSGGLADAYNEQFF; j_gene: TRBJ2-1; v_gene: TRBV10-2
CDR3aa: CASSVGGQLNYGYTF; j_gene: TRBJ1-2; v_gene: TRBV2
CDR3aa: CASSLVSGGAPETQYF; j_gene: TRBJ2-5; v_gene: TRBV7-2
CDR3aa: CASSGKRQGYNEQFF; j_gene: TRBJ2-1; v_gene: TRBV12-3/TRBV12-4
CDR3aa: CSAPSGVYIAKNIQYF; j_gene: TRBJ2-4; v_gene: TRBV20-1
CDR3aa: CASSPKTSDSSYNEQFF; j_gene: TRBJ2-1; v_gene: TRBV7-6
CDR3aa: CASSTPGSPYEQYF; j_gene: TRBJ2-7; v_gene: TRBV7-6
CDR3aa: CASSLVARDGEQYF; j_gene: TRBJ2-7; v_gene: TRBV7-2
CDR3aa: CASSPWTSPTDTQYF; j_gene: TRBJ2-3; v_gene: TRBV7-2
CDR3aa: CATSGRGGTDTQYF; j_gene: TRBJ2-3; v_gene: TRBV24-1
CDR3aa: CATSKRRGGTEAFF; j_gene: TRBJ1-1; v_gene: TRBV15
CDR3aa: CPSSPGQETQYF; j_gene: TRBJ2-5; v_gene: TRBV7-2
CDR3aa: CASSPRSGLYEQYF; j_gene: TRBJ2-7; v_gene: TRBV7-6
CDR3aa: CASSRDRVVETQYF; j_gene: TRBJ2-5; v_gene: TRBV6-1
CDR3aa: CSARDPWGGDSYEQYF; j_gene: TRBJ2-7; v_gene: TRBV20-1
CDR3aa: CATSRGTVNTEAFF; j_gene: TRBJ1-1; v_gene: TRBV15
CDR3aa: CACRRTVLPNTEAFF; j_gene: TRBJ1-1; v_gene: TRBV7-2
CDR3aa: CASSLITGHNEQFF; j_gene: TRBJ2-1; v_gene: TRBV28
CDR3aa: CASSLGGKPGGNEQFF; j_gene: TRBJ2-1; v_gene: TRBV7-6
CDR3aa: CSVVGSEGQPQHF; j_gene: TRBJ1-5; v_gene: TRBV29-1
CDR3aa: CASSPEPLGTGGQDEQFF; j_gene: TRBJ2-1; v_gene: TRBV7-2
CDR3aa: CASSFDHYEQYF; j_gene: TRBJ2-7; v_gene: TRBV7-2
CDR3aa: CSARGRANQPQHF; j_gene: TRBJ1-5; v_gene: TRBV20-1
CDR3aa: CATSTAQGEEDYGYTF; j_gene: TRBJ1-2; v_gene: TRBV15
CDR3aa: CASSLRLGLAPSYEQYF; j_gene: TRBJ2-7; v_gene: TRBV7-2
CDR3aa: CASSLPGPQEEAFF; j_gene: TRBJ1-1; v_gene: TRBV7-2
CDR3aa: CASSEQGSTEAFF; j_gene: TRBJ1-1; v_gene: TRBV19
CDR3aa: CASSSTGTGGYEQYF; j_gene: TRBJ2-7; v_gene: TRBV28
CDR3aa: CASNQQREAFF; j_gene: TRBJ1-1; v_gene: TRBV2
CDR3aa: CASSIRASGLNTDTQYF; j_gene: TRBJ2-3; v_gene: TRBV7-2
CDR3aa: CSVARTGRNTEAFF; j_gene: TRBJ1-1; v_gene: TRBV29-1
CDR3aa: CADTADRAWGEQYF; j_gene: TRBJ2-7; v_gene: TRBV2